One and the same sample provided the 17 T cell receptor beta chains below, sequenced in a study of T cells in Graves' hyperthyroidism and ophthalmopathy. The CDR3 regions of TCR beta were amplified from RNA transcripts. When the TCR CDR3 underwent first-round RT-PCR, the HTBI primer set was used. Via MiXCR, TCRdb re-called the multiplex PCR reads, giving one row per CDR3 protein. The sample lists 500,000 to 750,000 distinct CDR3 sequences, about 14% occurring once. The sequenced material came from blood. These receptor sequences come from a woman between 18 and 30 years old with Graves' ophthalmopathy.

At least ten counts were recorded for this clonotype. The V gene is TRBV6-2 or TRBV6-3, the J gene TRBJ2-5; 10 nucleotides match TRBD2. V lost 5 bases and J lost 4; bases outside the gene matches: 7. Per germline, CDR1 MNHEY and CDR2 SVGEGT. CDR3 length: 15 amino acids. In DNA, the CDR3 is TGTGCCAGCAGTCAACTAGCGGGAACGGGAGAGACCCAGTACTTC. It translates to CASSQLAGTGETQYF.

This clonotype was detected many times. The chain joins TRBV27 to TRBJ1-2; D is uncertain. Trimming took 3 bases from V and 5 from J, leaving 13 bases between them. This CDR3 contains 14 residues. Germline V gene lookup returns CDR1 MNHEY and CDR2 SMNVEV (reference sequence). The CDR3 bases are TGTGCCAGCAGTTTTAGAATATCGTCTTATGGCTACACCTTC. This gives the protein CASSFRISSYGYTF.

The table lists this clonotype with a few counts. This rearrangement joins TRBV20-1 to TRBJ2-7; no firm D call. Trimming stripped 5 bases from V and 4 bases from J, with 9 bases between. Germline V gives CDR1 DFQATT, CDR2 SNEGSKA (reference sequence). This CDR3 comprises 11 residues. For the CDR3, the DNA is TGCAGTGCTCAAAATGGGTACGAGCAGTACTTC. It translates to CSAQNGYEQYF.

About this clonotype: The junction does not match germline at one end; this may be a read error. CDR3 nucleotide sequence: TGTGCCAGCAGGACAGGGGAGGTCACCGGGGGGCTGTTTTTT. Amino acids: CASRTGEVTGGLFF. V gene TRBV6-1 combines with J gene TRBJ2-2; 8 nucleotides match TRBD1. The CDR3 sequence is 14 residues long. The germline gives CDR1 MNHNS, CDR2 SASEGT.

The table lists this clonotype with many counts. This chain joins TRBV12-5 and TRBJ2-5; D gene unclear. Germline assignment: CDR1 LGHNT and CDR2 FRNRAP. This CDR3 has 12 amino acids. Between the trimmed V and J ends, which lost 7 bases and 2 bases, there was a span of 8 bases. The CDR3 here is CASAAMQETQYF. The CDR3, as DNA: TGTGCTAGTGCCGCGATGCAAGAGACCCAGTACTTC.

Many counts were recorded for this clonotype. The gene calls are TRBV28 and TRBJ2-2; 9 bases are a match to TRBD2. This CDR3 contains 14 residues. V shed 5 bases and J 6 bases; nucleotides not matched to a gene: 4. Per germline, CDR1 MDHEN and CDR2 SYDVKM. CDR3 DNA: TGTGCCAGCAGTCCTAGCGGGAAAGCCGGGGAGCTGTTTTTT. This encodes CASSPSGKAGELFF.

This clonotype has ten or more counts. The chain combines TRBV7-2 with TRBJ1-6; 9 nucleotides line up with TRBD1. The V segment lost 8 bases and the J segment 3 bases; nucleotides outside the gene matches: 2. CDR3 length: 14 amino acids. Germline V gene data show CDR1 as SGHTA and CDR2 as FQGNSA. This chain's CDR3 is CASRDRDYNSPLHF. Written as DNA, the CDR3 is TGTGCCAGCCGGGACAGGGACTATAATTCACCCCTCCACTTT.

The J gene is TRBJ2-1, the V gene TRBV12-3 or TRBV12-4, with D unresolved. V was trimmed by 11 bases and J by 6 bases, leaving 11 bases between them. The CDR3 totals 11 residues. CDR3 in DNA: TGTGCCGCCGGGTGGGGCAATGAGCAGTTCTTC. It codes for CAAGWGNEQFF.

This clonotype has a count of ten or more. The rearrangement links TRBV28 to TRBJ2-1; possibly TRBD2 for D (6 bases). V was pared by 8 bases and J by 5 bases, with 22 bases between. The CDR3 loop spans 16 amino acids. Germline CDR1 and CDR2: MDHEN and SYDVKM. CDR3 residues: CASRVFLWLANNEQFF. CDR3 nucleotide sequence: TGTGCCAGCCGGGTCTTCTTGTGGCTAGCGAACAATGAGCAGTTCTTC.

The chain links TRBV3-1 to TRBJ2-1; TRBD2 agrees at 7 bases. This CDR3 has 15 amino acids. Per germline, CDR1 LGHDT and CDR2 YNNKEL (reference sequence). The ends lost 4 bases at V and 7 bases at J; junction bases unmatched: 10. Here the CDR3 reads CASSRGVSSGNEQFF. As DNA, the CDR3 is TGTGCCAGCAGCCGCGGTGTGAGTAGCGGGAATGAGCAGTTCTTC.

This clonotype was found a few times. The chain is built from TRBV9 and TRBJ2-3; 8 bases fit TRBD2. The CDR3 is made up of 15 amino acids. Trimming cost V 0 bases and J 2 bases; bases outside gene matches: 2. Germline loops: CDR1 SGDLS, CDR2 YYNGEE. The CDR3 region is CASSVEAGDTDTQYF. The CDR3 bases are TGTGCCAGCAGCGTAGAAGCGGGAGACACAGATACGCAGTATTTT.

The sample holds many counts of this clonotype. The CDR3 sequence is CASSLGALYGYTF. The CDR3 bases are TGTGCCAGCAGTTTGGGCGCCTTATATGGCTACACCTTC. This rearrangement joins TRBV28 to TRBJ1-2; D remains unclear. The CDR3 consists of 13 residues. CDR1 MDHEN and CDR2 SYDVKM come from the germline V gene. V shed 3 bases and J shed 5 bases, with 10 bases lying between them.

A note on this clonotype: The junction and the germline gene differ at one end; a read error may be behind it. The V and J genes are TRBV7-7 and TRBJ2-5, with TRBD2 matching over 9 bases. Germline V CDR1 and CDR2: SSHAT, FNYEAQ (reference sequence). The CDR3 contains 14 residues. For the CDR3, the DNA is TGTGCTAGCAGTGCGCTAGCGGGACAAGGGACCCAGTACTTC. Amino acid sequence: CASSALAGQGTQYF.

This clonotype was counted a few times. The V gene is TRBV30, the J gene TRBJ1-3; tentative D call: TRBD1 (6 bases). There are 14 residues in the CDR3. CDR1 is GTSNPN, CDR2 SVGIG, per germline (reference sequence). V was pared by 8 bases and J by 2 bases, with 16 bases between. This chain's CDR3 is CAQLGTSTGNTIYF. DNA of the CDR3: TGTGCCCAACTTGGGACATCTACTGGAAACACCATATATTTT.

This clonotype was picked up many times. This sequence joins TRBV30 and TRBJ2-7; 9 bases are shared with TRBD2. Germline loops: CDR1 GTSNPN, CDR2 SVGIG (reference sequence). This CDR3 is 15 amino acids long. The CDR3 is CALIAGESAYYEQYF. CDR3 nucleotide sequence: TGTGCTCTAATAGCGGGAGAATCGGCATATTACGAGCAGTACTTC.

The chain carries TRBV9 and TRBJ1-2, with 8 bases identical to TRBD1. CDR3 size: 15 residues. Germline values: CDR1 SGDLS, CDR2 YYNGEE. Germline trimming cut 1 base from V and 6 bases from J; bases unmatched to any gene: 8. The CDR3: CASSVRDRGVDGYTF. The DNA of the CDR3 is TGTGCCAGCAGCGTACGCGACAGGGGAGTGGATGGCTACACCTTC. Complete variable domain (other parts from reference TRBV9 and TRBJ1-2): DSGVTQTPKHLITATGQRVTLRCSPRSGDLSVYWYQQSLDQGLQFLIQYYNGEERAKGNILERFSAQQFPDLHSELNLSSLELGDSALYFCASSVRDRGVDGYTFGSGTRLTVV.

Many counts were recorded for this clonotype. This CDR3 reads CASKGTVFAYNEQFF. In nucleotides, the CDR3 is TGTGCCAGCAAGGGCACAGTGTTCGCCTACAATGAGCAGTTCTTC. The genes are TRBV2 and TRBJ2-1; D is ambiguous. The CDR3 totals 15 residues. Germline V gives CDR1 SNHLY, CDR2 FYNNEI. V shed 7 bases and J shed 2 bases, with 15 bases lying between them.